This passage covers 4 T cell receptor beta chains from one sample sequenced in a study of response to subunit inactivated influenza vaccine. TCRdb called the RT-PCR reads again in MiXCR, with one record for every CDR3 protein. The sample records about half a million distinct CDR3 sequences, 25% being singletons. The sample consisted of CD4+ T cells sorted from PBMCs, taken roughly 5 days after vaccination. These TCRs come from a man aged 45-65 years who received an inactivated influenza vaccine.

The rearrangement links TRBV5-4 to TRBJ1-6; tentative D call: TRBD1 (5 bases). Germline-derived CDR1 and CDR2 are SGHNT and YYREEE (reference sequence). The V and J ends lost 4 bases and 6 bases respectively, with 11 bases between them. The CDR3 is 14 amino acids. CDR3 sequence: CASSEGLINSPLHF. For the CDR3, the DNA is TGTGCCAGCAGCGAGGGACTGATTAATTCACCCCTCCACTTT.

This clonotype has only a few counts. CDR3 in amino acids: CASSYYGTSGNPEQFF. CDR3 DNA: TGTGCCAGCAGTTACTACGGGACTAGCGGGAATCCTGAGCAGTTCTTC. J is TRBJ2-1 and V is TRBV6-2 or TRBV6-3, with TRBD2 matching 13 bases. CDR3 length equals 16 residues. In germline, CDR1 is MNHEY, CDR2 SVGEGT. Losses at the gene ends were 1 base for V and 9 bases for J; bases not matched to a gene: 6.

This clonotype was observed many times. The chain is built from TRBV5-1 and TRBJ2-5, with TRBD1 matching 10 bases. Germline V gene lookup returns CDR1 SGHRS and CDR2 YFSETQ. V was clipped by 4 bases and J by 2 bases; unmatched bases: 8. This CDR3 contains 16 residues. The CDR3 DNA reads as TGCGCCAGCAGCCAAATGGGACAGGGGCGACAAGAGACCCAGTACTTC. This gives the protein CASSQMGQGRQETQYF.

The CDR3 DNA is TGCAGTGCTTCCGGGAGCGGGAGGGCCATAGGGGAGACCCAGTACTTC. Translation gives CSASGSGRAIGETQYF. The J gene is TRBJ2-5, the V gene TRBV20-1; 10 nucleotides align to TRBD2. This CDR3 comprises 16 residues. V dropped 5 bases and J dropped 5; count of bases not matched to a gene: 14. The germline gives CDR1 DFQATT, CDR2 SNEGSKA (reference sequence).